A selection of T cell receptor beta chains follows, all from one sample in a study of T-cell reconstitution after alpha-beta-depleted transplantation in children. A single record per CDR3 protein comes from TCRdb applying MiXCR to the PCR reads. This sample has nearly 350,000 distinct CDR3 sequences, with around 15% found just once. The specimen comprised PBMCs, mostly from graft donor cells, sampled 360 days after TCRalphabeta/CD19-depleted stem cell transplant. The receptors were gathered from a male patient aged 2 to 10 who had a stem cell transplant for acute lymphoblastic leukemia, so the T cells may come from the graft donor. CDR3s include the opening cysteine and the closing phenylalanine or tryptophan. D genes are given only for firm matches. Not all rows give a size; the values are once, few, many and, for expanded clones, a class.

NA | NA | TRBJ1-5 | TRBV28 | TGTGCCAGCAGCCTTTACAGCGCTACTAATCAGCCCCAGCATTTT | CASSLYSATNQPQHF
NA | NA | TRBJ1-4 | TRBV20-1 | TGCAGTGCCCCAACAGGGCCTAATGAAAAACTGTTTTTT | CSAPTGPNEKLFF
NA | NA | TRBJ2-7 | TRBV5-6 | TGTGCCAGCAGCCTGGACGGGATACTCCTTTACGAGCAGTACTTC | CASSLDGILLYEQYF
NA | NA | TRBJ1-3 | TRBV6-5 | TGTGCCAGCAGTTTGACAGGCCACACCATATATTTT | CASSLTGHTIYF
NA | few | TRBJ2-2 | TRBV29-1 | TGCAGCGTTGACCAAGGGATGAACACCGGGGAGCTGTTTTTT | CSVDQGMNTGELFF
NA | NA | TRBJ2-7 | TRBV4-1 | TGCGCCAGCAGCCCGAACGACCTAGCCTACGAGCAGTACTTC | CASSPNDLAYEQYF
NA | many | TRBJ2-1 | TRBV5-1 | TGCGCCAGCAGCTTGGGCAGGGTTATATATGAGCAGTTCTTC | CASSLGRVIYEQFF
TRBD2 | NA | TRBJ2-7 | TRBV19 | TGTGCCAGTAGTTGGACTAGCGTAAACTCCTACGAGCAGTACTTC | CASSWTSVNSYEQYF
TRBD1 | few | TRBJ2-7 | TRBV5-5 | TGTGCCAGCAGCTTCGGGACAGGGTCCACATACGAGCAGTACTTC | CASSFGTGSTYEQYF
TRBD1 | many | TRBJ2-7 | TRBV4-3 | TGCGCCAGCAGCCCGGACAGGTTATACGAGCAGTACTTC | CASSPDRLYEQYF
NA | many | TRBJ2-5 | TRBV10-3 | TGTGCCATCAGTGAGACCAAGGCTCAAGAGACCCAGTACTTC | CAISETKAQETQYF
TRBD1 | many | TRBJ1-6 | TRBV12-3/TRBV12-4 | TGTGCCAGCAGCGCCGGGACAGGGTTTTCACCCCTCCACTTT | CASSAGTGFSPLHF
NA | NA | TRBJ2-1 | TRBV21-1 | TGTGCCAGCAGCAAAGGAGGGACTAGCGGGGGACTTAATGAGCAGTTCTTC | CASSKGGTSGGLNEQFF
TRBD2 | NA | TRBJ2-1 | TRBV15 | TGTGCCACCAGCACGCCTTGGCGGGGGAATGAGCAGTTCTTC | CATSTPWRGNEQFF
NA | many | TRBJ2-7 | TRBV12-5 | TGTGCTAGTACCTGGAGTATGGGTGGAGGCTACGAGCAGTACTTC | CASTWSMGGGYEQYF
TRBD2 | NA | TRBJ2-1 | TRBV11-2 | TGTGCCAGCAGCTTCCTCCTAGCGGACAATGAGCAGTTCTTC | CASSFLLADNEQFF
TRBD2 | NA | TRBJ2-7 | TRBV5-1 | TGCGCCAGCAGCTTGTGGAGAGCGGGGGGGACGGGGGGCTCCTACGAGCAGTACTTC | CASSLWRAGGTGGSYEQYF
TRBD1 | few | TRBJ2-7 | TRBV7-9 | TGTGCCAGCAGCTTATTCCCCCAGACAGGGATCTCCTACGAGCAGTACTTC | CASSLFPQTGISYEQYF